These T cell receptor beta chains were read from a single sample in a study of blood T cells in healthy people across ages. One entry per CDR3 protein results from TCRdb running MiXCR on the 5' RACE reads. This sample carries hundreds of thousands of distinct CDR3 sequences, around 48% of them seen once, and the ten largest clones take under 35%. The source material was blood. The receptor set was obtained from an older woman in good health. CDR3s include the opening cysteine and the closing phenylalanine or tryptophan. D genes are given only for firm matches. The size entry is marked missing in some rows and otherwise reads once, few, many or a size class.

size	V	J	D	DNA	CDR3
few	TRBV5-1	TRBJ2-1	.	TGCGCCAGCAGCGCACTAGTCAATGAGCAGTTCTTC	CASSALVNEQFF
.	TRBV27	TRBJ2-7	.	TGTGCCAGCAGTCCCATGACACTTATTAGCTCCTACGAGCAGTACTTC	CASSPMTLISSYEQYF
.	TRBV28	TRBJ1-4	.	TGTGCCAGCGGATCTGGTTCTAATGAAAAACTGTTTTTT	CASGSGSNEKLFF
few	TRBV20-1	TRBJ2-4	TRBD2	TGCAGTGCTAGAGCGGGGGGGGGCGACATTCAGTACTTC	CSARAGGGDIQYF
.	TRBV24-1	TRBJ2-2	.	TGTGCCACCAGTGACCACAGGAACACCGGGGAGCTGTTTTTT	CATSDHRNTGELFF
.	TRBV20-1	TRBJ2-1	TRBD2	TGCAGTGCTAGTAGGGGGGTAGCGGGAGTCCATGAGCAGTTCTTC	CSASRGVAGVHEQFF
.	TRBV6-1	TRBJ2-3	TRBD2	TGTGCCAGCAGTGTGTGGGGACTAGCCACAGATACGCAGTATTTT	CASSVWGLATDTQYF
few	TRBV7-3	TRBJ2-6	.	TGTGCCAGCAGCCTGACTGGTAAGGCCGCTGGGGCCAACGTCCTGACTTTC	CASSLTGKAAGANVLTF
.	TRBV7-8	TRBJ2-2	.	TGTGCCAGCAGCTTAGGGCAGGGGAAAGGGACCGGGGAGCTGTTTTTT	CASSLGQGKGTGELFF
few	TRBV27	TRBJ2-6	.	TGTGCCAGCAGGCCACTGAACTCTGGGGCCAACGTCCTGACTTTC	CASRPLNSGANVLTF
few	TRBV29-1	TRBJ2-3	TRBD2	TGCAGCGTTGAAGACCGGACTAGCGGTTTCACAGATACGCAGTATTTT	CSVEDRTSGFTDTQYF
.	TRBV5-1	TRBJ2-3	TRBD2	TGCGCCAGCAGCTTCCTCCTAGCGGGAGGGCCAGATACGCAGTATTTT	CASSFLLAGGPDTQYF
.	TRBV6-2/TRBV6-3	TRBJ2-5	TRBD1	TGTGCCAGCAGCGGACAGGGCTCGGGAGAGACCCAGTACTTC	CASSGQGSGETQYF
few	TRBV27	TRBJ2-7	TRBD2	TGTGCCAGCAGTTTGAGCGCGCCTCGACTAGCGGGCGACGAGCAGTACTTC	CASSLSAPRLAGDEQYF
.	TRBV27	TRBJ2-1	TRBD1	TGTGCCAGCAGCTCTAACAGGGGCAGCTCCTACAATGAGCAGTTCTTC	CASSSNRGSSYNEQFF
few	TRBV9	TRBJ2-1	TRBD2	TGTGCCAGCAGCGTCACTAGCGGGCAATACAATGAGCAGTTCTTC	CASSVTSGQYNEQFF
.	TRBV10-3	TRBJ2-6	.	TGTGCCATCAGTGAGGTATGGGCCAACGTCCTGACTTTC	CAISEVWANVLTF
.	TRBV24-1	TRBJ2-1	TRBD1	TGTGCCACCAGTGATGGGAGCGGGACAGGGCCTTACAATGAGCAGTTCTTC	CATSDGSGTGPYNEQFF
few	TRBV2	TRBJ2-5	.	TGTGCCAGCGGTTCGAATACCCAAGAGACCCAGTACTTC	CASGSNTQETQYF
.	TRBV12-3/TRBV12-4	TRBJ2-2	.	TGTGCCAGCAGATCAGGGGTAATCGGGGAGCTGTTTTTT	CASRSGVIGELFF
few	TRBV10-3	TRBJ1-2	.	TGTGCCATCACCCCTTGGCCAGGGCTAGGCTACACCTTC	CAITPWPGLGYTF
many	TRBV28	TRBJ1-5	.	TGTGCCAGCAGTTTTGGGGCCGGGAAGGGGTCGCCTTATAGCAATCAGCCCCAGCATTTT	CASSFGAGKGSPYSNQPQHF
few	TRBV29-1	TRBJ2-7	.	TGCAGCGTTTATCTGAGCTCCTACGAGCAGTACTTC	CSVYLSSYEQYF
.	TRBV12-5	TRBJ2-1	.	TGTGCTAGTGGTTTGGTACTGGGGAGCGATATACAAGTTGAGCAGTTCTTC	CASGLVLGSDIQVEQFF
.	TRBV20-1	TRBJ2-7	.	TGCAGTGCTAGAGGGGCCAGGGTCGGGGTGCAGTACTTC	CSARGARVGVQYF
.	TRBV5-1	TRBJ1-4	.	TGCGCCAGCAGCTTGGGACAGTGGGATGAAAAACTGTTTTTT	CASSLGQWDEKLFF
once	TRBV20-1	TRBJ2-3	TRBD1	TGCAGTGCTCCACCGGGGGACAGGGTCACAGATACGCAGTATTTT	CSAPPGDRVTDTQYF
.	TRBV20-1	TRBJ2-7	.	TGCAGTGCCCCGAACTCCTACGAGCAGTACTTC	CSAPNSYEQYF
.	TRBV7-6	TRBJ1-5	TRBD1	TGTGCCAGCAGCCAACTGACAGGGGAACAGCCCCAGCATTTT	CASSQLTGEQPQHF
few	TRBV27	TRBJ2-1	TRBD2	TGTGCCAGCAGTTTAGGGGAGGGCCTTGGCAATGAGCAGTTCTTC	CASSLGEGLGNEQFF
few	TRBV28	TRBJ2-6	TRBD2	TGTGCCACCAAACCCGGAGGAGCGGGAGTAGCTGGGGCCAACGTCCTGACTTTC	CATKPGGAGVAGANVLTF
.	TRBV20-1	TRBJ1-1	.	TGCAGTGCTAGAGTCTCGAACACTGAAGCTTTCTTT	CSARVSNTEAFF
.	TRBV7-2	TRBJ2-6	TRBD2	TGTGCCAGCAGCTTAGCGCTATTAGCGGGCGCGCGCTCTGGGGCCAACGTCCTGACTTTC	CASSLALLAGARSGANVLTF
.	TRBV6-2/TRBV6-3	TRBJ2-1	TRBD2	TGTGCCAGCATCGGACTAGCGGGGGGAACCTACAATGAGCAGTTCTTC	CASIGLAGGTYNEQFF
few	TRBV7-2	TRBJ2-3	TRBD2	TGTGCCAGCAGTCCCGCTAGCGGGAGGGCCGCAGATACGCAGTATTTT	CASSPASGRAADTQYF
.	TRBV9	TRBJ2-2	.	TGTGCCAGCAGCGCCTTATTTCAGGGGACCGGGGAGCTGTTTTTT	CASSALFQGTGELFF
.	TRBV6-1	TRBJ2-1	.	TGTGCCAGTCAATACGGGGGCGCCAACTACAATGAGCAGTTCTTC	CASQYGGANYNEQFF
.	TRBV7-2	TRBJ1-1	.	TGTGCCAGCAGCACCCGACAGTTAGAGAACACTGAAGCTTTCTTT	CASSTRQLENTEAFF
.	TRBV30	TRBJ2-3	TRBD2	TGTGCCGGGAGGGATAGAAATACGCAGTATTTT	CAGRDRNTQYF
.	TRBV7-2	TRBJ2-1	TRBD2	TGTGCCAGCAGCAGGACTAGGGGAGGGGCCTACGAGCAGTTCTTC	CASSRTRGGAYEQFF
once	TRBV7-6	TRBJ2-6	.	TGTGCCAGCGGGGCCGTCACCTCTGGGGCCAACGTCCTGACTTTC	CASGAVTSGANVLTF